These T cell receptor beta chains were read from a single sample in a study of cytomegalovirus exposure and HLA in healthy donors. The table came from immunoSEQ multiplex PCR; TCRdb's copy has only in-frame clones and leaves some out. The table lists over 100,000 clones, around three quarters of them singletons. Sequenced material: PBMCs. Receptors were obtained from a man aged 25-45 years in good health and CMV-seropositive. CDR3s include the opening cysteine and the closing phenylalanine or tryptophan. The D gene is left open where the match is weak. Clone sizes are given selectively: once, few, many, or a class where the clone is expanded.

clone_size j_call d_call v_call cdr3_aa cdr3_nt
few TRBJ1-2 . TRBV6-6 CASSTTGPAGGYTF TGTGCCAGCAGTACGACAGGACCTGCCGGGGGCTACACCTTC
. TRBJ2-1 TRBD2 TRBV6-4 CASSELAGEDNEQFF TGTGCCAGCAGTGAGTTGGCGGGGGAGGATAATGAGCAGTTCTTC
few TRBJ1-4 TRBD1 TRBV6-5 CASRQGNEKLFF TGTGCCAGCAGACAGGGGAATGAAAAACTGTTTTTT
. TRBJ1-1 . TRBV7-9 CSSSLGGGRVNTEAFF TGTTCCAGCAGCTTGGGAGGGGGAAGGGTGAACACTGAAGCTTTCTTT
. TRBJ1-6 . TRBV6-5 CASRPDGGNSPLHF TGTGCCAGCAGACCGGACGGAGGAAATTCACCCCTCCACTTT
. TRBJ1-5 TRBD1 TRBV18 CASSPPGAGGLYSNQPQHF TGTGCCAGCTCACCACCTGGCGCAGGGGGCCTATATAGCAATCAGCCCCAGCATTTT
. TRBJ2-1 TRBD2 TRBV19 CASSAGSGGLYNEQFF TGTGCCAGTAGTGCCGGGAGCGGGGGGCTCTACAATGAGCAGTTCTTC
. TRBJ1-4 . TRBV28 CASSFDQVTNEKLFF TGTGCCAGCAGTTTCGACCAGGTCACTAATGAAAAACTGTTTTTT
. TRBJ2-7 TRBD1 TRBV27 CASSFGQAAYEQYF TGTGCCAGCAGTTTCGGACAGGCTGCCTACGAGCAGTACTTC
once TRBJ1-4 . TRBV7-9 CASSLVEGNEKLFF TGTGCCAGCAGCTTAGTAGAGGGTAATGAAAAACTGTTTTTT
. TRBJ1-2 TRBD1 TRBV7-9 CASREPDRGANYGYTF TGTGCCAGCAGAGAACCCGACAGGGGAGCTAACTATGGCTACACCTTC
. TRBJ2-5 TRBD1 TRBV5-4 CASRFDRGNQETQYF TGTGCCAGCAGATTCGACAGGGGGAACCAAGAGACCCAGTACTTC
. TRBJ1-1 . TRBV30 CALDRVAFF TGTGCCCTAGACAGAGTAGCTTTCTTT
. TRBJ2-3 TRBD2 TRBV5-6 CASSWRLDRRGDTQYF TGTGCCAGCAGCTGGCGACTAGACCGGCGGGGGGATACGCAGTATTTT
. TRBJ2-1 TRBD2 TRBV9 CASSVAGGGTYNEQFF TGTGCCAGCAGCGTAGCGGGGGGTGGGACCTACAACGAGCAGTTCTTC
. TRBJ1-2 . TRBV30 CAWNLAIGYGYTF TGTGCCTGGAACCTTGCGATCGGGTATGGCTACACCTTC
. TRBJ2-2 TRBD1 TRBV9 CASSGQGSENTGELFF TGTGCCAGCAGCGGACAGGGATCTGAGAACACCGGGGAGCTGTTTTTT
. TRBJ1-5 TRBD1 TRBV18 CASSPPDREWSQHF TGTGCCAGCTCACCACCGGACAGGGAGTGGTCCCAGCATTTT
. TRBJ1-2 . TRBV4-2 CASSHSEVWFYGYTF TGTGCCAGCAGCCACTCTGAGGTGTGGTTTTATGGCTACACCTTC
. TRBJ2-1 TRBD2 TRBV10-3 CAISEPSSGGDYNEQFF TGTGCCATCAGTGAGCCGAGTAGCGGGGGGGACTACAATGAGCAGTTCTTC
. TRBJ2-7 . TRBV11-2 CASSFGGPGYEQYF TGTGCCAGCAGCTTCGGGGGTCCAGGGTACGAGCAGTACTTC
. TRBJ2-3 TRBD1 TRBV27 CASRSRGPTDTQYF TGTGCCAGTCGGTCGAGGGGGCCCACAGATACGCAGTATTTT
. TRBJ1-1 . TRBV5-4 CASSSGATSNTEAFF TGTGCCAGCAGCTCGGGAGCAACGTCGAACACTGAAGCTTTCTTT
once TRBJ2-7 TRBD1 TRBV11-2 CASSLRTGLSYEQYF TGTGCCAGCAGCTTACGGACAGGCTTATCCTACGAGCAGTACTTC
few TRBJ1-2 . TRBV10-3 CATAITPENDGYTF TGTGCCACTGCGATCACGCCCGAAAATGATGGCTACACCTTC
once TRBJ1-1 . TRBV4-1 CASSQDWGLIEAFF TGCGCCAGCAGCCAAGACTGGGGACTAATTGAAGCTTTCTTT
. TRBJ1-2 . TRBV2 CASTPGQRGYTF TGTGCCAGCACCCCAGGACAACGGGGCTACACCTTC
. TRBJ2-3 TRBD2 TRBV18 CASSPGTRTDTQYF TGTGCCAGCTCACCCGGGACTAGGACAGATACGCAGTATTTT
. TRBJ1-1 . TRBV5-1 CASSLNSFNTEAFF TGCGCCAGCAGCTTAAACAGTTTCAACACTGAAGCTTTCTTT
few TRBJ1-2 . TRBV15 CATSRDPGNYGYTF TGTGCCACCAGCAGAGACCCAGGAAACTATGGCTACACCTTC
once TRBJ2-2 TRBD2 TRBV5-4 CASSLLGGDTGELFF TGTGCCAGCAGCTTGTTGGGGGGGGACACCGGGGAGCTGTTTTTT
once TRBJ2-3 . TRBV6-1 CASSEGLLHTADTQYF TGTGCCAGCAGTGAGGGACTTCTCCACACGGCAGATACGCAGTATTTT
once TRBJ2-2 . TRBV5-1 CASSLVGGLSTGELFF TGCGCCAGCAGCTTGGTGGGGGGGCTGAGCACCGGGGAGCTGTTTTTT
. TRBJ2-1 . TRBV5-1 CASSLDLRGALSYNEQFF TGCGCCAGCAGCTTGGACCTCAGGGGGGCCCTCTCCTACAATGAGCAGTTCTTC
. TRBJ1-6 . TRBV6-6 CASSHNRDFNSPLHF TGTGCCAGCAGTCACAACAGGGATTTCAATTCACCCCTCCACTTT
. TRBJ2-3 TRBD2 TRBV7-3 CASKVGGETDTQYF TGTGCCAGCAAGGTGGGGGGGGAGACAGATACGCAGTATTTT
. TRBJ2-6 . TRBV6-1 CASSELGHRGSGANVLTF TGTGCCAGCAGTGAATTGGGACATAGGGGATCTGGGGCCAACGTCCTGACTTTC
. TRBJ1-1 TRBD1 TRBV4-2 CASSRELGQGDTEAFF TGTGCCAGCAGCCGGGAATTAGGCCAGGGGGACACTGAAGCTTTCTTT
. TRBJ2-2 . TRBV9 CASSSPQQPGELFF TGTGCCAGCAGCTCGCCACAGCAGCCCGGGGAGCTGTTTTTT
few TRBJ2-7 TRBD2 TRBV5-1 CASGPQAGGYEQYF TGCGCCAGCGGCCCTCAAGCGGGGGGCTACGAGCAGTACTTC
. TRBJ2-2 TRBD2 TRBV4-2 CASSQDGTSGVGELFF TGTGCCAGCAGCCAAGATGGGACTAGCGGGGTCGGGGAGCTGTTTTTT
. TRBJ1-3 . TRBV9 CASSVVGARGNTIYF TGTGCCAGCAGCGTAGTGGGGGCAAGAGGAAACACCATATATTTT
. TRBJ1-1 . TRBV7-6 CASSSLSRDSWQGQEAFF TGTGCCAGCAGCAGCTTGTCACGGGATAGCTGGCAGGGGCAGGAAGCTTTCTTT
few TRBJ1-5 . TRBV5-6 CASSPTGTSNQPQHF TGTGCCAGCAGCCCCACCGGGACAAGCAATCAGCCCCAGCATTTT
. TRBJ2-3 . TRBV27 CASSLGRGWGTDTQYF TGTGCCAGCAGTTTAGGAAGGGGGTGGGGCACAGATACGCAGTATTTT
. TRBJ1-2 TRBD1 TRBV6-5 CASRISGGYGYTF TGTGCCAGCAGGATCTCAGGGGGCTATGGCTACACCTTC